This entry lists 16 T cell receptor beta chains sequenced from one sample in a study of Ad26.COV2.S vaccination and SARS-CoV-2 variants. Treatment noted: 15 to 20 received Ad26.COV2.S at low or high dose, single or two shots; roughly five received placebo; per-sample allocation not given. Sampling took place 63 days after the first vaccine or placebo injection. Libraries were prepared by immunoSEQ multiplex PCR; TCRdb keeps only in-frame clonotypes and omits some of them. The sample has fewer than 400,000 clones; about 88% are singletons. Specimen: peripheral blood, collected in a trial of Ad26.COV2.S vaccine versus placebo. The receptors were sampled from a person aged 18-60 years who received the Ad26.COV2.S COVID-19 vaccine or a placebo.

This clone was observed a single time. CDR3 residues: CASSPGGAGTEAFF. In nucleotides, the CDR3 is TGTGCCAGCTCACCAGGCGGGGCGGGCACTGAAGCTTTCTTT. The chain recombines TRBV18 with TRBJ1-1; D is perhaps TRBD1 (5 bases). The CDR3 runs to 14 residues. Trimming took off 2 bases at V and 4 bases at J, with 11 bases between the two ends. The germline V gene has CDR1 KGHSH and CDR2 LQKENI.

The rearrangement links TRBV4-1 to TRBJ2-7, with D possibly being TRBD2 (6 bases). Trimming cost V 2 bases and J 6 bases, with 17 bases left between them. Per the germline V gene, CDR1 is MGHRA and CDR2 is YSYEKL. The CDR3 is made up of 15 amino acids. CDR3 nucleotide sequence: TGCGCCAGCAGCCAAATAGGGCGGGAAAGGCGCGAGCAGTACTTC. It specifies CASSQIGRERREQYF.

J is TRBJ2-1 and V is TRBV7-2, with a possible D match to TRBD1 (5 bases). V dropped 8 bases and J dropped 8 bases, with 13 bases sitting between them. CDR3 length: 12 residues. Germline V gene sequence: CDR1 SGHTA, CDR2 FQGNSA. The CDR3 spells CASSTGLDEQFF. CDR3 sequence (DNA): TGTGCCAGCTCAACAGGTTTGGATGAGCAGTTCTTC.

A word on this clone: The sample contains more than one DNA sequence encoding this CDR3. This chain connects TRBV6-5 to TRBJ1-1, with no clear D. The V end was cut by 6 bases, the J end by 1 base, with 3 bases between. Germline-derived CDR1 and CDR2 are MNHEY and SVGAGI. The CDR3 is 11 amino acids. The DNA for the CDR3 is TGTGCCAGCAGGCAGAACACTGAAGCTTTCTTT. It codes for CASRQNTEAFF.

This clone was picked up one time. The rearrangement links TRBV28 to TRBJ1-1; TRBD1 matches at 7 bases. Germline trimming cut 7 bases from V and 4 bases from J; bases unmatched to any gene: 3. The CDR3 is made up of 12 amino acids. Germline loops: CDR1 MDHEN, CDR2 SYDVKM. In DNA, the CDR3 is TGTGCCAGCAACGGACAGGCCACTGAAGCTTTCTTT. This gives the protein CASNGQATEAFF.

This chain links TRBV13 with TRBJ1-6; 10 bases are a match to TRBD1. This CDR3 comprises 14 residues. Germline V gene lookup returns CDR1 PRHDT and CDR2 FYEKMQ (reference sequence). With V trimmed by 5 bases and J by 9 bases, 4 bases remained unmatched. The CDR3 loop is CASSPGTGVSPLHF. The CDR3 DNA sequence: TGTGCCAGCAGCCCGGGGACAGGGGTTTCACCCCTCCACTTT.

For the CDR3, the DNA is TGTGCCCCCCCCGGGTTCTACGAGCAGTACTTC. Its protein is CAPPGFYEQYF. The chain recombines TRBV24-1 with TRBJ2-7; D remains ambiguous. CDR1 KGHDR and CDR2 SFDVKD come from the germline V gene. The CDR3 is made up of 11 amino acids. V lost 12 bases to trimming and J lost 3 bases, with 11 bases between them.

This chain links TRBV7-3 with TRBJ2-1, with 10 bases identical to TRBD2. The CDR3 loop spans 14 amino acids. Germline V gives CDR1 SGHTA, CDR2 FQGTGA. After removal of 5 bases from V and 5 bases from J, the junction contained 3 bases not matched to a gene. CDR3 nucleotides: TGTGCCAGCAGCGGGACTAGCGTTAACAATGAGCAGTTCTTC. As protein: CASSGTSVNNEQFF.

The chain is built from TRBV5-6 and TRBJ2-7; D is uncertain. Germline V gene sequence: CDR1 SGHDT, CDR2 YYEEEE. This CDR3 is built from 12 residues. The V end lost 0 bases, the J end lost 5 bases, and 6 bases lay between the germline ends. CDR3 nucleotide sequence: TGTGCCAGCAGCTTGGGAGACGACGAGCAGTACTTC. Its protein product is CASSLGDDEQYF.

The chain joins TRBV29-1 to TRBJ2-3; D uncertain. The germline V gene encodes CDR1 SQVTM and CDR2 ANQGSEA. V shed 4 bases and J shed 0 bases, with 11 bases lying between them. This CDR3 is 14 amino acids long. The CDR3 region has the DNA TGCAGCGTTGGGGGTAGAACTAGCACAGATACGCAGTATTTT. Translating gives CSVGGRTSTDTQYF.

This rearrangement joins TRBV7-9 to TRBJ2-1; D tentatively fits TRBD1 or TRBD2 (5 bases each). With 1 base removed from V and 5 bases from J, the gap between germline ends came to 12 bases. The CDR3 contains 15 residues. The germline V gene encodes CDR1 SEHNR and CDR2 FQNEAQ (reference sequence). DNA for the CDR3: TGTGCCAGCAGCTTAGTAGGGGACCACCACAATGAGCAGTTCTTC. Protein: CASSLVGDHHNEQFF.

The chain couples TRBV4-1 to TRBJ2-2; TRBD1 might be the D (5 bases). This CDR3 has 16 residues. Germline V gene data show CDR1 as MGHRA and CDR2 as YSYEKL. The V end lost 4 bases, the J end lost 7 bases, and 19 bases lay between the germline ends. For the CDR3, the DNA is TGCGCCAGCAGCCCCTACCCTGTCCCCAGGGACGGGGAGCTGTTTTTT. This sequence encodes CASSPYPVPRDGELFF.

This chain links TRBV6-5 with TRBJ1-6, with D possibly matching TRBD1 (5 bases). This CDR3 has 13 residues. Trimming stripped 11 bases from V and 2 bases from J, with 10 bases between. Germline V gene data show CDR1 as MNHEY and CDR2 as SVGAGI. CDR3 protein: CAGGVPYNSPLHF. CDR3 nucleotides: TGTGCCGGGGGGGTCCCCTATAATTCACCCCTCCACTTT.

This clone was found many times. The J gene is TRBJ2-7, the V gene TRBV6-1; tentatively, D is TRBD1 (5 bases). V was clipped by 3 bases and J by 0 bases, with 12 bases between them. Germline assignment: CDR1 MNHNS and CDR2 SASEGT. The CDR3 loop spans 15 amino acids. CDR3 amino acids: CASSEAHDSSYEQYF. The CDR3 DNA reads as TGTGCCAGCAGTGAGGCCCATGACAGCTCCTACGAGCAGTACTTC.

The V and J genes are TRBV12-3 or TRBV12-4 and TRBJ2-5, with D possibly matching TRBD2 (6 bases). The CDR3 totals 13 residues. Deletions cut 7 bases from V and 0 bases from J, with 9 bases between. CDR3 region: CASNRGYQETQYF. In nucleotides, the CDR3 is TGTGCCAGCAATCGGGGGTACCAAGAGACCCAGTACTTC.

The chain joins TRBV5-1 to TRBJ1-1, with 7 nucleotides matching TRBD1. V trimming: 4 bases; J trimming: 4 bases; junction bases outside the gene matches: 7. The germline V gene has CDR1 SGHRS and CDR2 YFSETQ. The CDR3 covers 14 residues. The CDR3 here is CASSIRQGGTEAFF. The CDR3 DNA sequence: TGCGCCAGCAGCATCCGACAGGGCGGCACTGAAGCTTTCTTT.